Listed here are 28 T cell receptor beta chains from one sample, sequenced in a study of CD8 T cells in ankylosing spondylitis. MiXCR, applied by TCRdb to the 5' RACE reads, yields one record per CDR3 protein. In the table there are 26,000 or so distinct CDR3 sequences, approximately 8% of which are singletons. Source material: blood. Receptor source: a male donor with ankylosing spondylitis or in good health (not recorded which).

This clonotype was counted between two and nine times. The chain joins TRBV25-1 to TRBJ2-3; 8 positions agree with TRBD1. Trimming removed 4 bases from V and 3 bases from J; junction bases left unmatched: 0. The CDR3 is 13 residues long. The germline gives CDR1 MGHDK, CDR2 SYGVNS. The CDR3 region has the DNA TGTGCCAGCAGTGGACAGGGGACAGATACGCAGTATTTT. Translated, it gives CASSGQGTDTQYF. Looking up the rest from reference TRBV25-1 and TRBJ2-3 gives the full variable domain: EADIYQTPRYLVIGTGKKITLECSQTMGHDKMYWYQQDPGMELHLIHYSYGVNSTEKGDLSSESTVSRIRTEHFPLTLESARPSHTSQYLCASSGQGTDTQYFGPGTRLTVL.

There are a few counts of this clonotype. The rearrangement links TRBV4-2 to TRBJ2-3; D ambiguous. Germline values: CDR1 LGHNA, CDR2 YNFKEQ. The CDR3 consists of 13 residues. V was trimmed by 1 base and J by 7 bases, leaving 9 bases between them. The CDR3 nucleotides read TGTGCCAGCAGCCAAGGGGCAGTCTATACGCAGTATTTT. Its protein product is CASSQGAVYTQYF.

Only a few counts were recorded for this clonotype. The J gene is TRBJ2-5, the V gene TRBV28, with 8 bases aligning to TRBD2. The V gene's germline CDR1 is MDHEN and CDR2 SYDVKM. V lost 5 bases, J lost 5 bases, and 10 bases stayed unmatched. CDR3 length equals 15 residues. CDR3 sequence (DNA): TGTGCCAGCAGTATCCCTATAGCGGGGTCGGAGACCCAGTACTTC. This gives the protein CASSIPIAGSETQYF.

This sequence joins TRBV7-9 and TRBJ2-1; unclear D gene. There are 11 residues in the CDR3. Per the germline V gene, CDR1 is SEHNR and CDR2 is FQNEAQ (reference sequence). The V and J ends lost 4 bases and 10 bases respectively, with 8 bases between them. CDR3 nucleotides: TGTGCCAGCAGCTCCCTGGGGGAGCAGTTCTTC. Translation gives CASSSLGEQFF.

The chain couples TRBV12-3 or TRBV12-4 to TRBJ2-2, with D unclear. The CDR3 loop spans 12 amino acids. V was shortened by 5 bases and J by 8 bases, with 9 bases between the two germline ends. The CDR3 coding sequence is TGTGCCAGCAGTGAGATCGCAGGGGAGCTGTTTTTT. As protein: CASSEIAGELFF.

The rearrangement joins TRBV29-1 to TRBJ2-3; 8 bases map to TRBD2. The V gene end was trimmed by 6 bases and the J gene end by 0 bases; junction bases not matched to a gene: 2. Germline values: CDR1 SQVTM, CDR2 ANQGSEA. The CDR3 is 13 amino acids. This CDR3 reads CSVRGASTDTQYF. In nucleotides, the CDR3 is TGCAGCGTGCGGGGGGCAAGCACAGATACGCAGTATTTT.

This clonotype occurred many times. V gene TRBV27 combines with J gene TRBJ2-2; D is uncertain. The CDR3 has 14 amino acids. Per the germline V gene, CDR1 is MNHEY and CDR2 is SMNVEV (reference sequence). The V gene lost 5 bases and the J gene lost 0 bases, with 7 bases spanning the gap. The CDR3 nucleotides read TGTGCCAGCAGTCCGTGGTCGAACACCGGGGAGCTGTTTTTT. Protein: CASSPWSNTGELFF.

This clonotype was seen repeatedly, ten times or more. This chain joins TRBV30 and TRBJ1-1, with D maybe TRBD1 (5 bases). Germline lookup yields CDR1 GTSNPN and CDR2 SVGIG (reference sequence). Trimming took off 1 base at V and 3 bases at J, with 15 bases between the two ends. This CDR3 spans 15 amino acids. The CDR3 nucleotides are TGTGCCTGGAGTGCAGCAGGGCTCCGGTACACTGAAGCTTTCTTT. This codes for CAWSAAGLRYTEAFF.

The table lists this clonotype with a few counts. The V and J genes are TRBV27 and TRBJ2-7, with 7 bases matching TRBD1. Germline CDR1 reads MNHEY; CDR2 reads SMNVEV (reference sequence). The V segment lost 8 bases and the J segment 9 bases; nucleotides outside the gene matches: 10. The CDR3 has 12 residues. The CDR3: CASSGGTRPQYF. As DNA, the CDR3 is TGTGCCAGCTCAGGGGGAACGAGGCCGCAGTACTTC.

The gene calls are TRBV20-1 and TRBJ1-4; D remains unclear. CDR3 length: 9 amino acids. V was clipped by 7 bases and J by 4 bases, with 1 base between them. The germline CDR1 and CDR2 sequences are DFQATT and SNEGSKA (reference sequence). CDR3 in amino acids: CSVNEKLFF. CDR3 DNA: TGCAGTGTTAATGAAAAACTGTTTTTT.

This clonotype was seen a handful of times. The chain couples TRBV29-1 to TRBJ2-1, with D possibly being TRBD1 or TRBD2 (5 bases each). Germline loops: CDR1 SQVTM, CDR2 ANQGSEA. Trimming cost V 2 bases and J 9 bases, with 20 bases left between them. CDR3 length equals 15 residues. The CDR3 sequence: CSVERARDVSSEQFF. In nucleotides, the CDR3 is TGCAGCGTTGAAAGGGCCAGGGACGTTAGCAGTGAGCAGTTCTTC.

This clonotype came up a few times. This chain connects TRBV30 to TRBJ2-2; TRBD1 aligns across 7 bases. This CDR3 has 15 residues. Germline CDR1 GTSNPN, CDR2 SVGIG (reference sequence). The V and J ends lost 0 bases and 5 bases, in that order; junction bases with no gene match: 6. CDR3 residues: CAWSVELTGTGELFF. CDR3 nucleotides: TGTGCCTGGAGTGTAGAGTTGACAGGGACCGGGGAGCTGTTTTTT.

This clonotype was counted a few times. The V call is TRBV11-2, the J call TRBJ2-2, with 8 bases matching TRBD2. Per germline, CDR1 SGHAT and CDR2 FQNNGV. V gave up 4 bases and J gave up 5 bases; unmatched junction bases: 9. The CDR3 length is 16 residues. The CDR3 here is CASSSSPGGRTGELFF. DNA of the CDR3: TGTGCCAGCAGCTCAAGCCCGGGGGGGCGAACCGGGGAGCTGTTTTTT.

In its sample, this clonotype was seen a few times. The CDR3 here is CASSLGTPLFF. The CDR3 nucleotides read TGTGCCAGCAGTTTGGGGACACCCCTGTTTTTT. This chain joins TRBV28 and TRBJ1-4; weak D call: TRBD1 (6 bases). The V gene lost 3 bases and the J gene lost 14 bases, with 10 bases spanning the gap. The CDR3 loop spans 11 amino acids. Germline-derived CDR1 and CDR2 are MDHEN and SYDVKM.

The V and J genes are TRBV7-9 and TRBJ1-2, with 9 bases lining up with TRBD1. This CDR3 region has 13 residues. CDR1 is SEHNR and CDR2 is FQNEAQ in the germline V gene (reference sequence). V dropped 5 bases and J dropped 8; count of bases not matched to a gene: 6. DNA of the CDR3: TGTGCCAGCAGCCCAGACAGGGGGAAAGGCTACACCTTC. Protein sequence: CASSPDRGKGYTF.

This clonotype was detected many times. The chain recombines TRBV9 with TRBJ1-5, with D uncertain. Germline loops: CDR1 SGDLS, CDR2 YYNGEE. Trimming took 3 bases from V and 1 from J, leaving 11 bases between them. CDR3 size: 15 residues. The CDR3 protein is CASSERFWSNQPQHF. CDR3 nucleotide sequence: TGTGCCAGCAGCGAGCGGTTTTGGAGCAATCAGCCCCAGCATTTT.

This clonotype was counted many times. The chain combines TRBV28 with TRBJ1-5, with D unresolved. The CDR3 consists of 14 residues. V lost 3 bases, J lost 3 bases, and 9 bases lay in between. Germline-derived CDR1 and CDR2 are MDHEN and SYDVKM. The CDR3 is CASSLGSFNQPQHF. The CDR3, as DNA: TGTGCCAGCAGTTTGGGCAGCTTCAATCAGCCCCAGCATTTT.

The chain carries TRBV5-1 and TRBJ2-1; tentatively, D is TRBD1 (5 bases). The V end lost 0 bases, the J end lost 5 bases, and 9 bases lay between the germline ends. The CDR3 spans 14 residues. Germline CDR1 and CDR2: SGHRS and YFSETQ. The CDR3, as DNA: TGCGCCAGCAGCTTGGAAAGGGGTCACAATGAGCAGTTCTTC. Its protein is CASSLERGHNEQFF.

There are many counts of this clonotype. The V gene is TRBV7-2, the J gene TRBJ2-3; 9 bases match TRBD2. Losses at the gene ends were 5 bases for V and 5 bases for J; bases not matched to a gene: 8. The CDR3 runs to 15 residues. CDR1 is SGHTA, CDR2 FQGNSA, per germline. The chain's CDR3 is CASSTNSGGLDTQYF. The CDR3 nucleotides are TGTGCCAGCAGCACGAATAGCGGGGGTTTAGATACGCAGTATTTT.

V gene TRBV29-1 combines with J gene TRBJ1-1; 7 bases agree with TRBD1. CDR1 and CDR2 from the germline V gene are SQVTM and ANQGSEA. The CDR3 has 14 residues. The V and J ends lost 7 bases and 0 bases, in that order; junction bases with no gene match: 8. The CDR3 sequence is CSAAGQTMNTEAFF. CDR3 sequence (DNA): TGCAGCGCCGCGGGACAGACCATGAACACTGAAGCTTTCTTT.

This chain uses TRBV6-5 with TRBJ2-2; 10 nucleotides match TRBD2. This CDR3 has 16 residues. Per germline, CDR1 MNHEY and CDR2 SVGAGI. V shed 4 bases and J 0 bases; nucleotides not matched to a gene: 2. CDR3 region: CASSFSGGSNTGELFF. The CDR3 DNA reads TGTGCCAGCAGTTTTAGCGGGGGGTCGAACACCGGGGAGCTGTTTTTT.

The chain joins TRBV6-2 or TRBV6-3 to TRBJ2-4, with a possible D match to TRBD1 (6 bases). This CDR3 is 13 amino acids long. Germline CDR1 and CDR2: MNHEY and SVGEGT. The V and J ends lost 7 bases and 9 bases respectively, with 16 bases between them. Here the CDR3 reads CASTQGSVRIQYF. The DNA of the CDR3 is TGTGCCAGCACCCAGGGGAGTGTACGCATTCAGTACTTC.

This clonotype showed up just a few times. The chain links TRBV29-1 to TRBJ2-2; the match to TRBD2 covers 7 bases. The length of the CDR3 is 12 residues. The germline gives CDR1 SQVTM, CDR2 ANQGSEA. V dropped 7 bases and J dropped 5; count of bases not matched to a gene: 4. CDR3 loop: CSGILATGELFF. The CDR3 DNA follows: TGCAGCGGTATACTAGCGACCGGGGAGCTGTTTTTT.

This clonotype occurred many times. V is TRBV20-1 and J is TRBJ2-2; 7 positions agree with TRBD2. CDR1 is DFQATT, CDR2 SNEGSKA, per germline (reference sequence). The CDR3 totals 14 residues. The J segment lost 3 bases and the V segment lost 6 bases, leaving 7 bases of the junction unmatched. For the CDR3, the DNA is TGCAGTGCCCGAGGGGCGGGAGACACCGGGGAGCTGTTTTTT. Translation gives CSARGAGDTGELFF.

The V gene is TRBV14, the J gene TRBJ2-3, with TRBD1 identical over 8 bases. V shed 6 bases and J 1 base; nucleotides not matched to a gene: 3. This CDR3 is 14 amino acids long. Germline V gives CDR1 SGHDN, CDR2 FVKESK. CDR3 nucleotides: TGTGCCAGCAGGAGGACAGGGCGCACAGATACGCAGTATTTT. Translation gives CASRRTGRTDTQYF.

In nucleotides, the CDR3 is TGTGCCAGCAGCTTAATGGCGGGGACTAGCACAGATACGCAGTATTTT. Translated: CASSLMAGTSTDTQYF. This chain uses TRBV7-3 with TRBJ2-3; possible D gene TRBD2, 6 bases. The V end was cut by 1 base, the J end by 0 bases, with 11 bases between. The CDR3 runs 16 residues. In germline, CDR1 is SGHTA, CDR2 FQGTGA.

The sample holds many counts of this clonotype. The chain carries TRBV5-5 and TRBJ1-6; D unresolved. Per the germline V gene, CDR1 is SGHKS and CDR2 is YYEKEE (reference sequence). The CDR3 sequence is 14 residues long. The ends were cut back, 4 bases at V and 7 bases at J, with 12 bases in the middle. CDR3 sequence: CASSTDPANSPLHF. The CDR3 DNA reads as TGTGCCAGCAGCACAGACCCGGCCAATTCACCCCTCCACTTT.

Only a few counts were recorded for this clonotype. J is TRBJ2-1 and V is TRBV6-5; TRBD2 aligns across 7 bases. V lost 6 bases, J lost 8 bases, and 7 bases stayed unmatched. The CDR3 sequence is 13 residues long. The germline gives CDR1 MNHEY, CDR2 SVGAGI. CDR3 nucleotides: TGTGCCAGCAGCCTTAATGGGGGGGATGAGCAGTTCTTC. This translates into CASSLNGGDEQFF.